A selection of T cell receptor beta chains follows, all from one sample in a study of response to subunit inactivated influenza vaccine. TCRdb analysed the RT-PCR reads with MiXCR anew, one entry per CDR3 protein. The repertoire has 400,000 to 650,000 distinct CDR3 sequences, 6% to 9% of them found once; the top ten carry under 15%. The sample consisted of PBMCs from blood, taken less than 30 months after vaccination. The receptors shown here come from a man aged 50-75 years who received an inactivated influenza vaccine. Each CDR3 is given with its conserved first and last residue. Only part of the rows carry a size: once, few, many, or a class if the clone is expanded.

V gene,J gene,clone size,CDR3 protein
TRBV28,TRBJ1-2,few,CASSPGTNGYGYTF
TRBV20-1,TRBJ1-4,.,CSATGWATNEKLFF
TRBV18,TRBJ1-4,.,CASSPPRTHNEKLFF
TRBV7-2,TRBJ2-3,few,CASSRLWVAADTQYF
TRBV28,TRBJ1-1,.,CASSRAQGGNTEAFF
TRBV7-9,TRBJ2-1,.,CASSLSSGRHNEQFF
TRBV18,TRBJ2-7,.,CASSPPNRVYEQYF
TRBV7-9,TRBJ2-7,few,CASSLEVGGLRIQQYF
TRBV29-1,TRBJ2-7,.,CSVEGVIRGHIYEQYF
TRBV2,TRBJ2-7,.,CASSDGRTPYEQYF
TRBV28,TRBJ2-7,many,CASSPWQGLSYEQYF
TRBV11-2,TRBJ2-3,few,CASSKQGTSTDTQYF
TRBV19,TRBJ2-7,once,CASSPGGIYEQYF
TRBV4-1,TRBJ2-1,many,CASSQGYSYNEQFF
TRBV28,TRBJ2-1,.,CASSVSSEDEQFF
TRBV30,TRBJ1-1,few,CAWTGQTNTEAFF
TRBV5-5,TRBJ2-7,.,CASSWRGGTSNEQYF
TRBV24-1,TRBJ2-3,.,CATSDQTSTDTQYF
TRBV5-1,TRBJ2-3,.,CASSRRVSTDTQYF
TRBV7-2,TRBJ1-2,few,CASSSSGGGGYTF
TRBV5-1,TRBJ2-5,.,CASSLMTGSETQYF
TRBV5-1,TRBJ2-5,many,CASSPGDAETQYF
TRBV7-2,TRBJ2-7,many,CASSLRTSSYEQYF
TRBV27,TRBJ1-5,few,CASSLVGMSQPQHF
TRBV7-9,TRBJ1-2,many,CASTQGALSNYGYTF
TRBV7-2,TRBJ2-1,many,CASRQERGTYNEQFF
TRBV29-1,TRBJ2-1,.,CSVGHGMGSNNEQFF
TRBV28,TRBJ2-7,many,CASSLYRGVNEQYF
TRBV11-2,TRBJ2-3,.,CASSLEAGWKGDTQYF
TRBV20-1,TRBJ2-7,.,CSAKDLDPVDEQYF
TRBV6-1,TRBJ2-1,many,CASNPGQAPWNEQFF
TRBV7-2,TRBJ1-1,.,CASSLVGGYNTEAFF
TRBV7-2,TRBJ2-7,few,CASSPALISYEQYF
TRBV6-6,TRBJ2-1,many,CASSRQPLEQFF
TRBV20-1,TRBJ1-5,.,CSAIPGQPYSNQPQHF
TRBV9,TRBJ2-4,few,CASSKNIQYF
TRBV4-2,TRBJ1-1,.,CASSQDLWTEAFF
TRBV10-3,TRBJ2-1,.,CAISESMASGGSYNEQFF
TRBV4-2,TRBJ2-7,few,CASSQGAAGSLDEQYF
TRBV20-1,TRBJ1-5,few,CSAFVGGPNQPQHF
TRBV2,TRBJ2-1,.,CASSGTSGYGNEQFF
TRBV7-2,TRBJ2-7,.,CASSLRTGISYEQYF
TRBV20-1,TRBJ2-7,few,CSAKGHLPYEQYF
TRBV5-1,TRBJ2-1,few,CASSWKLAGGPNYNEQFF
TRBV9,TRBJ2-5,.,CASRGHRDGTQYF
TRBV25-1,TRBJ2-3,few,CASSESGQGTDTQYF
TRBV15,TRBJ1-2,few,CATSRVNRGGYGYTF
TRBV29-1,TRBJ2-5,.,CSVATAETQYF
TRBV5-1,TRBJ2-5,many,CASSLGTLQETQYF
TRBV18,TRBJ1-6,.,CASSPTGGWNSPLHF
TRBV10-3,TRBJ2-7,few,CAISESAGSYEQYF
TRBV29-1,TRBJ2-3,many,CSGEGGTDTQYF